The TCR beta chain under discussion was sequenced for a study of primary melanoma T cells and metastatic recurrence (dated by TCRdb to 2020 to 2021). The study in broad terms: The cohort consisted of approximately 200 primary melanomas of stage T2 to T4, each more than 1 mm thick. Histopathological grading of tumor-infiltrating lymphocytes was compared with the T-cell fraction derived from sequencing. Progression-free survival was the clinical outcome compared against the T-cell fraction measured by TCR beta sequencing. Whether T-cell fraction and T-cell repertoire clonality in primary melanoma tumors predicted patient outcome was tested in the study. What the work shows at the level of the full study, not this receptor alone: Tumor T-cell fraction was reported to predict progression-free survival independently of thickness, ulceration, mitotic rate and age. Regardless of nodal disease, mitotic rate or ulceration status, a T-cell fraction above 20% appeared to be protective. The authors presented an effective T-cell-mediated antitumor response in primary melanoma only as a suggestion and not as a demonstrated mechanism. Compared with adding any other histopathological variable to tumor thickness, adding T-cell fraction reportedly produced a bigger improvement in progression-free survival prediction.

Library creation used the immunoSEQ multiplex PCR assay. High-throughput sequencing of the T-cell receptor beta chain was performed on primary melanoma tumor tissue. As for the authors' bioinformatics: The repertoire analyses covered TCRB CDR3 sharing between samples and the distribution of insertions and deletions. A gradient-boosted model ranked the predictive value of the T-cell fraction against histopathological variables. As stored in TCRdb, this immuneACCESS dataset retains in-frame rearrangements with V and J assigned. A fraction of the clones does not appear; measured against another copy, unresolved V genes explain less than half of the discrepancy, and the remainder lacks a known reason. For V, J and clone size, that table is used; D and trimming come from the DNA. Within this sample are 1,500 to 2,000 clones, with 77% of them counted one time only. The ten biggest clones cover almost 35% of the sample.

Notes on this clone: Its antigen is unknown. Base quality data are lacking; no much larger clone is found one base away.

Each patient's primary melanoma had been surgically resected and was viewed as potentially curable, though still at risk of metastatic recurrence. A distance of 14 bases separates the germline ends of V and J, which lose 5 bases and 3 bases respectively. Its CDR3 holds 14 amino acids, cysteine through phenylalanine. Only CDR3 DNA remains: 42 bases, in frame from the first base. From a lookup of the germline V gene, CDR1 and CDR2 are MNHGY and SAAAGT. Recombination linked TRBV6-8 to TRBJ2-7; the D gene assignment is ambiguous. Sequenced input: melanoma tumor tissue. The receptor's source is a human donor with melanoma. The CDR3 is CASSNVRSNYEQYF. DNA sequence: TGTGCCAGCAGTAATGTCCGCTCGAACTACGAGCAGTACTTC.